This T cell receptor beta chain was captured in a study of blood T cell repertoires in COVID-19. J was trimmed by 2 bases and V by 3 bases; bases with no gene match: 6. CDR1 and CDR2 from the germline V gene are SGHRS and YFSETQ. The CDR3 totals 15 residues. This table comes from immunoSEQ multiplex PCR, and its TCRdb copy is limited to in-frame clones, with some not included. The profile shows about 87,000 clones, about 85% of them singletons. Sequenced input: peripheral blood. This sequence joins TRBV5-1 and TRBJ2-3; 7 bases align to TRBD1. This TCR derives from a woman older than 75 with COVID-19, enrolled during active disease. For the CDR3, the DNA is TGCGCCAGCAGCTCCCTGACAGGGACCACAGATACGCAGTATTTT. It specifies CASSSLTGTTDTQYF.